These 26 T cell receptor beta chains originate from one sample sequenced in a study of neurological immune-mediated disorders. TCRdb redid the calling of the 5' RACE reads with MiXCR, one entry per CDR3 protein. The profile covers more than 50,000 distinct CDR3 sequences, with 3% to 5% appearing a single time and 1% to 1.5% taken by the ten largest. Material: PBMCs. All receptors derive from a man aged 25 to 40 with multiple sclerosis.

This clonotype was seen at least ten times. The chain links TRBV21-1 to TRBJ2-7; the table's D gene call, TRBD1, was not cross checked with the DNA. TRBV21-1 corresponds to a pseudogene. This CDR3 region has 17 residues. In DNA, the CDR3 is TGTGCCAGCAGCAACAAAGACAGGGGGGATTGTCTCTACGAGCAGTACTTC. Amino acids: CASSNKDRGDCLYEQYF.

This clonotype came up many times. The chain is built from TRBV20-1 and TRBJ1-1; D is ambiguous. This CDR3 has 12 amino acids. Germline CDR1 is DFQATT and CDR2 is SNEGSKA (reference sequence). Between the trimmed V and J ends, which lost 3 bases and 3 bases, there was a span of 8 bases. CDR3 sequence: CSASWGYTEAFF. The CDR3 DNA reads as TGCAGTGCTAGTTGGGGTTACACTGAAGCTTTCTTT.

The chain couples TRBV5-1 to TRBJ2-7, with a weak D call TRBD1 (5 bases). The ends were cut back, 2 bases at V and 0 bases at J, with 12 bases in the middle. Looked up from germline, CDR1 is SGHRS and CDR2 is YFSETQ. CDR3 length: 15 residues. CDR3 coding DNA: TGCGCCAGCAGCTTTGGCAGGGCGAGCTCCTACGAGCAGTACTTC. Encoded protein: CASSFGRASSYEQYF. The full variable domain, its missing parts supplied by reference TRBV5-1 and TRBJ2-7, is KAGVTQTPRYLIKTRGQQVTLSCSPISGHRSVSWYQQTPGQGLQFLFEYFSETQRNKGNFPGRFSGRQFSNSRSEMNVSTLELGDSALYLCASSFGRASSYEQYFGPGTRLTVT.

This chain connects TRBV6-2 or TRBV6-3 to TRBJ1-1; the D gene is possibly TRBD1 (5 bases). Trimming took off 4 bases at V and 1 base at J, with 10 bases between the two ends. This CDR3 has 14 residues. Germline CDR1 and CDR2: MNHEY and SVGEGT. This chain's CDR3 is CASSWIGANTEAFF. The CDR3 DNA reads as TGTGCCAGCAGTTGGATCGGGGCGAACACTGAAGCTTTCTTT.

This clonotype was recorded many times. The chain links TRBV4-1 to TRBJ2-1, with 9 nucleotides matching TRBD1. Germline CDR1 MGHRA, CDR2 YSYEKL. The trim removed 3 bases at V and 7 bases at J, leaving 13 bases unmatched. The CDR3 is 17 amino acids. CDR3: CASSQDPGTGLGNEQFF. The CDR3 coding sequence is TGCGCCAGCAGCCAGGACCCGGGGACAGGGCTAGGAAATGAGCAGTTCTTC.

At least ten counts were recorded for this clonotype. V gene TRBV9 combines with J gene TRBJ2-1, with D possibly matching TRBD2 (5 bases). CDR1 is SGDLS, CDR2 YYNGEE, per germline. Trimming took 0 bases from V and 6 from J, leaving 13 bases between them. The CDR3 consists of 15 residues. CDR3 sequence (DNA): TGTGCCAGCAGCGTAGGGGCTAGAAGCGGCAATGAGCAGTTCTTC. Its protein product is CASSVGARSGNEQFF. The full variable domain, with the rest looked up from reference TRBV9 and TRBJ2-1, is DSGVTQTPKHLITATGQRVTLRCSPRSGDLSVYWYQQSLDQGLQFLIQYYNGEERAKGNILERFSAQQFPDLHSELNLSSLELGDSALYFCASSVGARSGNEQFFGPGTRLTVL.

The rearrangement uses TRBV6-2 or TRBV6-3 and TRBJ2-4; unclear D gene. V lost 2 bases and J 1 base, leaving 9 bases between the germline ends. The CDR3 sequence is 15 residues long. Germline values: CDR1 MNHEY, CDR2 SVGEGT. CDR3 sequence (DNA): TGTGCCAGCAGTTACGTGGTCTTGGCCAAAAACATTCAGTACTTC. It yields the protein CASSYVVLAKNIQYF.

This clonotype was detected ten times or more. This chain links TRBV7-9 with TRBJ1-4; 7 bases match TRBD1. Germline V gene lookup returns CDR1 SEHNR and CDR2 FQNEAQ (reference sequence). This CDR3 comprises 16 residues. V shed 2 bases, J shed 7 bases, and the junction held 10 bases outside the gene matches. The CDR3 sequence is CASSLLLTGRIEKLFF. CDR3 DNA: TGTGCCAGCAGCTTATTGTTGACAGGGCGTATTGAAAAACTGTTTTTT.

As for this clonotype: At one end the junction does not follow the germline gene, possibly because of a read error. The rearrangement uses TRBV2 and TRBJ1-5, with 8 bases lining up with TRBD1. CDR1 SNHLY and CDR2 FYNNEI come from the germline V gene. The CDR3 runs to 15 residues. CDR3 nucleotide sequence: TGTGCCAGCAGTGAACAGGGGGCCCCAAATCAGCCCCAGAATTTT. It specifies CASSEQGAPNQPQNF.

This clonotype was counted at least ten times. The chain uses TRBV12-3 or TRBV12-4 and TRBJ2-3, with D possibly matching TRBD1 (5 bases). CDR3 size: 12 residues. The ends were cut back, 4 bases at V and 3 bases at J, with 5 bases in the middle. The CDR3 here is CASSYRTDTQYF. The CDR3 coding sequence is TGTGCCAGCAGTTACAGGACAGATACGCAGTATTTT.

This clonotype was recorded many times. The chain recombines TRBV25-1 with TRBJ2-3; no clear D. CDR1 is MGHDK, CDR2 SYGVNS, per germline. With 3 bases removed from V and 4 bases from J, the gap between germline ends came to 11 bases. This CDR3 contains 14 residues. CDR3 sequence: CASSDVAGPDTQYF. The CDR3 nucleotides are TGTGCCAGCAGTGATGTAGCCGGGCCAGATACGCAGTATTTT.

Ten or more counts support this clonotype. This rearrangement joins TRBV5-6 to TRBJ2-3; D may be TRBD2 (7 bases). This CDR3 contains 17 residues. Germline CDR1 SGHDT, CDR2 YYEEEE. V was clipped by 3 bases and J by 3 bases, with 20 bases between them. This chain's CDR3 is CASSSDRGATWTDTQYF. CDR3 DNA sequence: TGTGCCAGCAGCTCGGACCGGGGGGCTACGTGGACAGATACGCAGTATTTT.

This clonotype occurred many times. At one end the junction does not follow the germline gene, possibly because of a read error. The chain combines TRBV29-1 with TRBJ1-5; 8 bases agree with TRBD1. The CDR3 contains 13 residues. Germline V gene data show CDR1 as SQVTM and CDR2 as ANQGSEA. The CDR3 spells CSVKTGAWQPQNF. The CDR3 nucleotides read TGCAGCGTAAAGACAGGGGCTTGGCAGCCCCAGAATTTT.

The sample holds many counts of this clonotype. The V call is TRBV20-1, the J call TRBJ2-5; no definite D call. The germline V gene encodes CDR1 DFQATT and CDR2 SNEGSKA (reference sequence). The CDR3 spans 11 residues. The V end was cut by 3 bases, the J end by 5 bases, with 7 bases between. CDR3 protein: CSARPTETQYF. CDR3 nucleotides: TGCAGTGCTAGGCCGACTGAGACCCAGTACTTC.

The table lists this clonotype with many counts. V gene TRBV6-5 combines with J gene TRBJ2-3; 7 bases agree with TRBD1. After removal of 6 bases from V and 0 bases from J, the junction contained 12 bases not matched to a gene. This CDR3 is built from 17 residues. Germline V gene data show CDR1 as MNHEY and CDR2 as SVGAGI. In nucleotides, the CDR3 is TGTGCCAGCAGATCCCCTCGACAGGGTCCTAGCACAGATACGCAGTATTTT. Translating it yields CASRSPRQGPSTDTQYF.

This clonotype has ten or more counts. The chain carries TRBV20-1 and TRBJ2-5; D might be TRBD2 (5 bases). The germline CDR1 and CDR2 sequences are DFQATT and SNEGSKA (reference sequence). The length of the CDR3 is 13 residues. V was trimmed by 4 bases and J by 4 bases, leaving 13 bases between them. CDR3 residues: CSATPLARETQYF. CDR3 bases: TGCAGTGCTACCCCTTTAGCGAGAGAGACCCAGTACTTC.

The sample holds many counts of this clonotype. The V gene is TRBV6-2 or TRBV6-3, the J gene TRBJ1-3; D gene uncertain. Trimming removed 6 bases from V and 5 bases from J, with 11 bases in between. This CDR3 comprises 13 residues. Germline values: CDR1 MNHEY, CDR2 SVGEGT. In DNA, the CDR3 is TGTGCCAGCAGACTACAAAACAGAAACACCATATATTTT. The encoded protein is CASRLQNRNTIYF.

Many counts were recorded for this clonotype. The rearrangement links TRBV5-1 to TRBJ2-3, with 8 nucleotides matching TRBD2. CDR3 size: 15 residues. V was clipped by 0 bases and J by 4 bases; unmatched bases: 4. Germline lookup yields CDR1 SGHRS and CDR2 YFSETQ. The CDR3 DNA reads TGCGCCAGCAGCTTGGCCCCGGGGGGGGCAGATACGCAGTATTTT. Its protein product is CASSLAPGGADTQYF.

This clonotype showed up many times. This sequence joins TRBV9 and TRBJ2-2; 9 bases are shared with TRBD1. The CDR3 runs to 16 residues. The ends lost 4 bases at V and 3 bases at J; junction bases unmatched: 7. The germline gives CDR1 SGDLS, CDR2 YYNGEE. The CDR3 loop reads CASSSRDRVDTGELFF. In DNA, the CDR3 is TGTGCCAGCAGCTCTCGGGACAGGGTTGACACCGGGGAGCTGTTTTTT.

The chain couples TRBV11-3 to TRBJ2-5, with D perhaps being TRBD1 or TRBD2 (5 bases each). In germline, CDR1 is SGHNT, CDR2 YENEEA. V was clipped by 1 base and J by 2 bases, with 8 bases between them. The CDR3 covers 14 residues. The CDR3 region has the DNA TGTGCCAGCAGCTTAGGAGGGGATCAAGAGACCCAGTACTTC. This gives the protein CASSLGGDQETQYF.

This clonotype came up many times. This chain joins TRBV7-2 and TRBJ2-5; possible D gene TRBD1, 5 bases. Germline values: CDR1 SGHTA, CDR2 FQGNSA. This CDR3 region has 16 residues. V was clipped by 0 bases and J by 5 bases, with 16 bases between them. Written as DNA, the CDR3 is TGTGCCAGCAGCTTAGCTGGACACTCCCCCCTGGAGACCCAGTACTTC. Translation: CASSLAGHSPLETQYF.

This clonotype was found many times. The gene calls are TRBV15 and TRBJ2-7; 11 positions match TRBD2. CDR3 length: 16 amino acids. Germline CDR1 reads LNHNV; CDR2 reads YYDKDF (reference sequence). V was pared by 0 bases and J by 5 bases, with 6 bases of the junction left unmatched. CDR3 DNA: TGTGCCACCAGCAGAGATTCTCTAGCGGGGGGAAACGAGCAGTACTTC. This codes for CATSRDSLAGGNEQYF.

In this sample, this clonotype turned up many times. The rearrangement uses TRBV6-2 or TRBV6-3 and TRBJ2-3, with 10 nucleotides matching TRBD2. This CDR3 comprises 19 residues. Germline lookup yields CDR1 MNHEY and CDR2 SVGEGT. The V and J ends lost 2 bases and 5 bases, in that order; junction bases with no gene match: 16. The CDR3 bases are TGTGCCAGCAGTTACATCCCCGGTGTAGCGGGGGGATTGGGAGATACGCAGTATTTT. This sequence encodes CASSYIPGVAGGLGDTQYF.

This clonotype has ten or more counts. This chain links TRBV6-4 with TRBJ1-2; D not resolved. Germline CDR1 reads MRHNA; CDR2 reads SNTAGT. The V and J ends lost 3 bases and 4 bases respectively, with 15 bases between them. This CDR3 spans 15 amino acids. The CDR3 region is CASSDLPGSGYGYTF. The DNA of the CDR3 is TGTGCCAGCAGTGATTTGCCAGGCAGTGGCTATGGCTACACCTTC.

This clonotype is termed medium-sized (0.01 to 0.1%). A junction boundary mismatches the germline segment, possibly from a read error. The chain has TRBV20-1 and TRBJ1-1; TRBD1 agrees at 10 bases. Per the germline V gene, CDR1 is DFQATT and CDR2 is SNEGSKA (reference sequence). The CDR3 extends over 16 amino acids. As DNA, the CDR3 is TGCAGTGCTAGAGTCGACAGGGGGCGCGGCCCAAACGGACCCCCCTTT. It yields the protein CSARVDRGRGPNGPPF.

At least ten counts were recorded for this clonotype. An end of the junction does not agree with germline; a read error may underlie this. V is TRBV15 and J is TRBJ1-5; the D gene is possibly TRBD1 (6 bases). CDR3 length: 15 residues. CDR1 and CDR2 (germline): LNHNV, YYDKDF (reference sequence). CDR3 in DNA: TGTGCCACCAGCAGAGATCCTGGGGGCAATCAGCCCCAGAATTTT. This translates into CATSRDPGGNQPQNF.